This T cell receptor (beta chain) was profiled in a study of tumor-infiltrating lymphocytes in primary liver carcinoma. Unsorted bulk tissue (roughly 19-31 mg) underwent RNA and DNA co-extraction. General study results and limits: Tumor tissue displayed a significantly greater top-250-clone fraction than blood (p = 0.039). Researchers found tumor-adjacent and tumor-blood pairs overlapped less than tumor region pairs.

TCR beta cDNA was prepared out of roughly 520 ng total RNA by means of a constant-region primer. The TCR beta library was amplified through three nested multiplex PCR rounds in a modified ARM-PCR procedure. Two initial PCR rounds of roughly 10 cycles each paired TRBV1-TRBV30 forward primers with a C-beta reverse primer. Each CDR3 protein is one row after TCRdb ran MiXCR on the multiplex PCR reads. The data contain tens of thousands of distinct CDR3 sequences, more than 65% of them singletons. This clonotype showed up just a few times. Its antigen is unknown. The junction and the germline gene differ at one end; a read error may be behind it. Germline V CDR1 and CDR2: KGHDR, SFDVKD. The CDR3 spans 15 residues.

The TCR was taken from a man aged 40-55 years with primary liver carcinoma and hepatitis B virus infection. V usage is TRBV24-1 and J usage is TRBJ2-5; D is uncertain. Specimen: liver tumor tissue from sampling region 1. Subset described: tumor region T1, superior pole. The CDR3 sequence is CATSEGTNLRETQCF. Written as DNA, the CDR3 is TGTGCCACCAGCGAAGGAACTAACCTTCGAGAGACCCAGTGCTTC.